This passage covers 26 T cell receptor beta chains from one sample sequenced in a study of response to subunit inactivated influenza vaccine. In TCRdb, the RT-PCR reads were re-called with MiXCR into one record per CDR3 protein. The sample consists of 610,000 or so distinct CDR3 sequences, 14% of them appearing once. The starting material was PBMCs from blood, obtained roughly 12 days after vaccination. The receptors shown here come from a man between 45 and 60 years old who received an inactivated influenza vaccine.

CDR3 coding DNA: TGCAGTGCCGCGGGCCGGGCGGGACAACGCTCCTACAATGAGCAGTTCTTC. Translation gives CSAAGRAGQRSYNEQFF. The V and J genes are TRBV20-1 and TRBJ2-1; D assignment may be TRBD1 or TRBD2 (6 bases each). CDR3 length: 17 residues. V dropped 6 bases and J dropped 0 bases, with 21 bases sitting between them. In germline, CDR1 is DFQATT, CDR2 SNEGSKA (reference sequence).

This clonotype was counted between two and nine times. J is TRBJ1-2 and V is TRBV12-3 or TRBV12-4, with D tentatively TRBD1 (6 bases). The CDR3 runs to 13 residues. Trimming took off 2 bases at V and 7 bases at J, with 11 bases between the two ends. The CDR3 DNA is TGTGCCAGCAGTTTATGGAGCAGGGGTGGCTACACCTTC. Translating gives CASSLWSRGGYTF.

This clonotype was seen at least ten times. This chain joins TRBV28 and TRBJ2-2, with 11 bases identical to TRBD2. V trimming: 6 bases; J trimming: 4 bases; junction bases outside the gene matches: 10. CDR1 is MDHEN and CDR2 is SYDVKM in the germline V gene. This CDR3 has 17 amino acids. This CDR3 is CASRPGLADRSTGELFF. The CDR3 nucleotides read TGTGCCAGCAGGCCGGGACTAGCGGATAGGAGCACCGGGGAGCTGTTTTTT.

The chain uses TRBV7-9 and TRBJ2-2, with 7 bases that match TRBD1. This CDR3 region has 14 residues. Germline CDR1 reads SEHNR; CDR2 reads FQNEAQ (reference sequence). V lost 5 bases and J lost 8; bases outside the gene matches: 8. CDR3 sequence (DNA): TGTGCCAGCAGCCCAAGACAGGGAATGGGGGAGCTGTTTTTT. It encodes CASSPRQGMGELFF.

This clonotype was counted at least ten times. The V and J genes are TRBV23-1 and TRBJ2-7, with TRBD1 identical over 7 bases. TRBV23-1 counts as an open reading frame of uncertain function. V was clipped by 1 base and J by 6 bases; unmatched bases: 12. The CDR3 length is 16 residues. CDR3 DNA sequence: TGCGCCAGCAGTCAATACAGGGGCCGGAAGAAATCCGAGCAGTACTTC. It translates to CASSQYRGRKKSEQYF.

There are a few counts of this clonotype. The CDR3 loop reads CASSHPSGGSGANVLTF. The CDR3 nucleotides are TGCGCCAGCAGCCACCCCTCAGGAGGTTCTGGGGCCAACGTCCTGACTTTC. The rearrangement joins TRBV4-1 to TRBJ2-6; D is perhaps TRBD2 (5 bases). CDR3 length equals 17 residues. Germline loops: CDR1 MGHRA, CDR2 YSYEKL. Deletions cut 3 bases from V and 1 base from J, with 13 bases between.

In this sample, this clonotype turned up a few times. V usage is TRBV7-2 and J usage is TRBJ2-7; 9 bases agree with TRBD2. Germline trimming cut 1 base from V and 6 bases from J; bases unmatched to any gene: 13. CDR3 size: 17 residues. Germline V gene data show CDR1 as SGHTA and CDR2 as FQGNSA. This CDR3 is CASSLGPSGIGGGEQYF. CDR3 in DNA: TGTGCCAGCAGCTTAGGCCCTAGCGGGATAGGCGGCGGCGAGCAGTACTTC.

This clonotype was seen a few times. The V gene is TRBV5-1, the J gene TRBJ1-2; 10 nucleotides match TRBD1. Unmatched junction bases numbered 11, after V lost 4 bases and J lost 8 bases. Per germline, CDR1 SGHRS and CDR2 YFSETQ. The CDR3 is made up of 15 amino acids. CDR3 bases: TGCGCCAGCAGCGAACCGGGACAGGGGTTCGGCGGCTACACCTTC. Translated, it gives CASSEPGQGFGGYTF.

This clonotype was seen at least ten times. The chain uses TRBV20-1 and TRBJ2-1, with 12 positions matching TRBD2. Germline V gene sequence: CDR1 DFQATT, CDR2 SNEGSKA (reference sequence). There are 15 residues in the CDR3. Trimming removed 5 bases from V and 6 bases from J; junction bases left unmatched: 8. CDR3 nucleotides: TGCAGTGCTTTCCAGACTAGCGGGAGACGCAATGAGCAGTTCTTC. Protein sequence: CSAFQTSGRRNEQFF.

This clonotype was recorded at least ten times. In DNA, the CDR3 is TGTGCCATCAGTGAATCACTAGCGGGGAACAATGAGCAGTTCTTC. This encodes CAISESLAGNNEQFF. The chain is built from TRBV10-3 and TRBJ2-1, with 10 positions matching TRBD2. CDR1 is ENHRY and CDR2 is SYGVKD in the germline V gene. The CDR3 is 15 residues long. The trim removed 3 bases at V and 5 bases at J, leaving 4 bases unmatched.

J is TRBJ2-1 and V is TRBV20-1; no clear D gene. Trimming left V 3 bases short and J 8 bases short, with 5 bases between. Germline lookup yields CDR1 DFQATT and CDR2 SNEGSKA (reference sequence). This CDR3 comprises 10 residues. The CDR3 protein is CSARSDEQFF. The CDR3 bases are TGCAGTGCTAGGTCGGATGAGCAGTTCTTC.

The chain joins TRBV7-9 to TRBJ1-6, with a tentative D call TRBD1 (6 bases). V was pared by 5 bases and J by 0 bases, with 11 bases between. Looked up from germline, CDR1 is SEHNR and CDR2 is FQNEAQ (reference sequence). The CDR3 totals 16 residues. The CDR3: CASSQKTGSYNSPLHF. DNA of the CDR3: TGTGCCAGCAGCCAAAAGACAGGCTCCTATAATTCACCCCTCCACTTT. The complete variable domain, with remaining parts taken from reference TRBV7-9 and TRBJ1-6, reads DTGVSQNPRHKITKRGQNVTFRCDPISEHNRLYWYRQTLGQGPEFLTYFQNEAQLEKSRLLSDRFSAERPKGSFSTLEIQRTEQGDSAMYLCASSQKTGSYNSPLHFGNGTRLTVT.

The chain is built from TRBV20-1 and TRBJ2-5; D perhaps matches TRBD2 (5 bases). The CDR3 sequence is 15 residues long. V was pared by 0 bases and J by 5 bases, with 16 bases between. Looked up from germline, CDR1 is DFQATT and CDR2 is SNEGSKA (reference sequence). CDR3 DNA: TGCAGTGCTAGAGATCCCCAACGCCGGGGTGAGACCCAGTACTTC. It translates to CSARDPQRRGETQYF.

The table lists this clonotype with a few counts. The J gene is TRBJ2-2, the V gene TRBV10-3, with TRBD1 identical over 10 bases. CDR1 and CDR2 (germline): ENHRY, SYGVKD. The junction had 5 bases not matched to a gene; V was cut back by 10 bases and J by 6 bases. This CDR3 contains 13 residues. As DNA, the CDR3 is TGTGCCACCGGACAGGGGGTCGCCGGGGAGCTGTTTTTT. It translates to CATGQGVAGELFF.

This chain connects TRBV12-3 or TRBV12-4 to TRBJ1-5; D is unresolved. The CDR3 totals 12 residues. V was pared by 6 bases and J by 6 bases, with 9 bases between. The chain's CDR3 is CASSPAAQPQHF. The CDR3 region has the DNA TGTGCCAGCAGCCCGGCGGCTCAGCCCCAGCATTTT.

This clonotype was seen ten or more times. V is TRBV29-1 and J is TRBJ2-7; unclear D gene. The CDR3 is 14 amino acids. The V gene lost 5 bases and the J gene lost 4 bases, with 18 bases spanning the gap. Germline V lookup: CDR1 SQVTM, CDR2 ANQGSEA. CDR3 loop: CSVQGPTYPYEQYF. CDR3 DNA: TGCAGCGTTCAAGGACCTACCTACCCTTACGAGCAGTACTTC.

This clonotype has ten or more counts. J is TRBJ2-5 and V is TRBV29-1; tentative D call: TRBD1 (6 bases). V lost 1 base and J 5 bases, leaving 14 bases between the germline ends. CDR3 length: 14 residues. CDR1 and CDR2 (germline): SQVTM, ANQGSEA. The DNA for the CDR3 is TGCAGCGTTGAAGTCGGGACGAGGGGGGAGACCCAGTACTTC. Translating it yields CSVEVGTRGETQYF.

This clonotype was picked up many times. The chain employs TRBV6-1 and TRBJ1-5; D ambiguous. The CDR3 is made up of 14 amino acids. Looked up from germline, CDR1 is MNHNS and CDR2 is SASEGT. Between the trimmed V and J ends, which lost 8 bases and 3 bases, there was a span of 14 bases. CDR3 sequence reads: CASLPRPYNQPQHF. CDR3 nucleotide sequence: TGTGCCAGCCTCCCCAGGCCTTACAATCAGCCCCAGCATTTT.

This chain connects TRBV20-1 to TRBJ1-1; 8 nucleotides agree with TRBD1. The germline gives CDR1 DFQATT, CDR2 SNEGSKA (reference sequence). CDR3 size: 13 residues. Trimming removed 4 bases from V and 5 bases from J; junction bases left unmatched: 6. The CDR3 region has the DNA TGCAGTGCTACGGACAGGGCCCGGACTGAAGCTTTCTTT. As protein: CSATDRARTEAFF.

This clonotype was detected only a few times. The chain employs TRBV29-1 and TRBJ2-1; TRBD2 aligns across 9 bases. This CDR3 is 14 amino acids long. Germline CDR1 is SQVTM and CDR2 is ANQGSEA. V dropped 5 bases and J dropped 3; count of bases not matched to a gene: 5. The CDR3 protein is CSVLSGRHYNEQFF. The CDR3 DNA reads TGCAGCGTTCTTAGCGGGAGACACTACAATGAGCAGTTCTTC.

J is TRBJ2-7 and V is TRBV4-1, with 8 bases aligning to TRBD2. Germline V gene lookup returns CDR1 MGHRA and CDR2 YSYEKL. V gave up 1 base and J gave up 5 bases; unmatched junction bases: 10. The CDR3 runs to 16 residues. The DNA of the CDR3 is TGCGCCAGCAGCCAAGGCAATGGAGCGGGAGCCAACGAGCAGTACTTC. Its translation: CASSQGNGAGANEQYF.

The chain recombines TRBV20-1 with TRBJ2-1; 11 bases align to TRBD2. The V and J ends lost 3 bases and 2 bases, in that order; junction bases with no gene match: 6. The CDR3 runs to 16 residues. Germline CDR1 and CDR2: DFQATT and SNEGSKA (reference sequence). The CDR3 is CSARATSGGTYNEQFF. As DNA, the CDR3 is TGCAGTGCTAGGGCAACTAGCGGGGGTACCTACAATGAGCAGTTCTTC.

This clonotype has just a few counts. CDR3 bases: TGTGCCAGCAGCTTAGGACTAGCGGGACGAACGAATGAGCAGTTCTTC. It codes for CASSLGLAGRTNEQFF. This chain links TRBV7-2 with TRBJ2-1; 11 bases are a match to TRBD2. The CDR3 is 16 amino acids. The V gene's germline CDR1 is SGHTA and CDR2 FQGNSA. V was pared by 1 base and J by 7 bases, with 6 bases of the junction left unmatched.

There are a few counts of this clonotype. The gene calls are TRBV30 and TRBJ2-7, with 14 nucleotides matching TRBD2. Germline values: CDR1 GTSNPN, CDR2 SVGIG (reference sequence). V was clipped by 3 bases and J by 3 bases; unmatched bases: 4. CDR3 length equals 15 residues. CDR3 nucleotide sequence: TGTGCCTGGAGGCGGACTAGCGGGAGGTTCTACGAGCAGTACTTC. Translating it yields CAWRRTSGRFYEQYF.

This clonotype was observed a few times. The chain employs TRBV24-1 and TRBJ2-1; TRBD2 agrees at 12 bases. With 7 bases clipped from V and 7 bases from J, the junction kept 13 bases outside the gene matches. Germline lookup yields CDR1 KGHDR and CDR2 SFDVKD. The CDR3 contains 17 residues. The CDR3 nucleotides are TGTGCCACCAGCCCTTATGATTCTAGCGGGAGGGGTAATGAGCAGTTCTTC. This codes for CATSPYDSSGRGNEQFF.

The chain is built from TRBV20-1 and TRBJ2-3, with D perhaps TRBD2 (5 bases). CDR3 length: 12 residues. Germline CDR1 and CDR2: DFQATT and SNEGSKA (reference sequence). V was clipped by 6 bases and J by 5 bases, with 12 bases between them. The DNA of the CDR3 is TGCAGTGCGAAGGGCCGGGAAGATACGCAGTATTTT. Encoded protein: CSAKGREDTQYF.